Listed here are 28 T cell receptor beta chains from one sample, sequenced in a study of blood T cell repertoires in COVID-19. Method: immunoSEQ multiplex PCR; TCRdb's copy keeps in-frame clones and lacks some. This table holds 250,000 to 300,000 clones, less than 90% found once. Source material: peripheral blood. These receptors were obtained from a man in his fifties or sixties who had recovered from COVID-19.

This sequence joins TRBV19 and TRBJ2-7; TRBD1 aligns across 7 bases. The CDR3 sequence is 14 residues long. V shed 9 bases and J 3 bases; nucleotides not matched to a gene: 11. Per germline, CDR1 LNHDA and CDR2 SQIVND (reference sequence). In nucleotides, the CDR3 is TGTGCCAGCTCACGGACAGGAAGAAACTACGAGCAGTACTTC. Translated, it gives CASSRTGRNYEQYF.

The V gene is TRBV30, the J gene TRBJ1-4; a weak D match, TRBD1 (5 bases). V was pared by 3 bases and J by 5 bases, with 10 bases between. The CDR3 has 13 residues. Germline assignment: CDR1 GTSNPN and CDR2 SVGIG (reference sequence). CDR3 region: CAWRGQGNEKLFF. CDR3 in DNA: TGTGCCTGGAGGGGCCAGGGAAATGAAAAACTGTTTTTT. The full variable domain, in which reference TRBV30 and TRBJ1-4 provide the parts outside the CDR3, is SQTIHQWPATLVQPVGSPLSLECTVEGTSNPNLYWYRQAAGRGLQLLFYSVGIGQISSEVPQNLSASRPQDRQFILSSKKLLLSDSGFYLCAWRGQGNEKLFFGSGTQLSVL.

The chain couples TRBV30 to TRBJ2-5; 10 bases map to TRBD2. CDR3 size: 13 residues. Unmatched junction bases numbered 1, after V lost 5 bases and J lost 1 base. CDR1 and CDR2 (germline): GTSNPN, SVGIG (reference sequence). The CDR3 coding sequence is TGTGCCTGGTTAGCGGGGGGCCAAGAGACCCAGTACTTC. Amino acids: CAWLAGGQETQYF.

This clone was recorded a few times. The chain combines TRBV28 with TRBJ1-3, with D maybe TRBD1 (5 bases). The CDR3 spans 14 residues. Germline CDR1 reads MDHEN; CDR2 reads SYDVKM. V lost 6 bases and J lost 4, with 13 bases in between. The CDR3 is CASRLDSVGNTIYF. Here the CDR3 DNA reads TGTGCCAGCAGACTCGACAGCGTAGGAAACACCATATATTTT.

This rearrangement joins TRBV7-9 to TRBJ2-6; TRBD1 might be the D (6 bases). Per the germline V gene, CDR1 is SEHNR and CDR2 is FQNEAQ (reference sequence). This CDR3 spans 16 amino acids. V was pared by 3 bases and J by 2 bases, with 11 bases between. CDR3 amino acids: CASSFYRATGANVLTF. The CDR3 DNA is TGTGCCAGCAGCTTTTACAGGGCAACTGGGGCCAACGTCCTGACTTTC.

V and J are TRBV27 and TRBJ2-1, with D perhaps matching TRBD1 (6 bases). The ends were cut back, 6 bases at V and 5 bases at J, with 20 bases in the middle. Germline lookup yields CDR1 MNHEY and CDR2 SMNVEV (reference sequence). There are 16 residues in the CDR3. The CDR3 coding sequence is TGTGCCAGCAGGATTACAGGGACCCTGAGAGACAATGAGCAGTTCTTC. Amino acid sequence: CASRITGTLRDNEQFF.

The chain employs TRBV5-4 and TRBJ2-5, with no clear D. V shed 7 bases and J shed 7 bases, with 17 bases lying between them. This CDR3 is built from 13 residues. CDR1 is SGHNT, CDR2 YYREEE, per germline (reference sequence). Here the CDR3 reads CASLPMLEWTQYF. In DNA, the CDR3 is TGTGCCAGCCTCCCTATGCTTGAGTGGACCCAGTACTTC.

The chain carries TRBV6-4 and TRBJ2-1; 10 nucleotides line up with TRBD2. V gave up 4 bases and J gave up 11 bases; unmatched junction bases: 8. Germline-derived CDR1 and CDR2 are MRHNA and SNTAGT. The CDR3 length is 14 residues. CDR3 region: CASSASQGLAKQFF. CDR3 sequence (DNA): TGTGCCAGCAGTGCGTCTCAGGGACTAGCGAAGCAGTTCTTC.

A remark on this clone: The same CDR3 is also encoded by other DNA sequences in this sample. The chain links TRBV5-1 to TRBJ1-1; 9 nucleotides align to TRBD1. V dropped 4 bases and J dropped 5; count of bases not matched to a gene: 6. The CDR3 is 14 residues long. CDR1 is SGHRS and CDR2 is YFSETQ in the germline V gene. The CDR3 nucleotides are TGCGCCAGCAGCCTCGGACAGGGGTGGACTGAAGCTTTCTTT. Translating gives CASSLGQGWTEAFF. Variable domain in full (rest from reference TRBV5-1 and TRBJ1-1): KAGVTQTPRYLIKTRGQQVTLSCSPISGHRSVSWYQQTPGQGLQFLFEYFSETQRNKGNFPGRFSGRQFSNSRSEMNVSTLELGDSALYLCASSLGQGWTEAFFGQGTRLTVV.

The rearrangement links TRBV7-8 to TRBJ2-1; TRBD2 matches 8 bases. Germline V gene data show CDR1 as SGHVS and CDR2 as FQNEAQ. V lost 4 bases, J lost 0 bases, and 14 bases stayed unmatched. The CDR3 is 19 amino acids. CDR3 amino acids: CASSSPWGGGTSSYNEQFF. DNA of the CDR3: TGTGCCAGCAGCTCTCCGTGGGGCGGGGGGACGAGCTCCTACAATGAGCAGTTCTTC.

V usage is TRBV6-5 and J usage is TRBJ2-1; tentatively, D is TRBD2 (6 bases). Germline CDR1 and CDR2: MNHEY and SVGAGI. The CDR3 consists of 15 residues. The germline V and J ends were trimmed by 3 bases and 4 bases, with 13 bases remaining between them. In nucleotides, the CDR3 is TGTGCCAGCAGTTATGTGGCGGGGCAGTACAATGAGCAGTTCTTC. Its protein product is CASSYVAGQYNEQFF.

CDR3 loop: CASSLQLGTDTQYF. The CDR3 region has the DNA TGTGCCAGCAGCCTACAGTTGGGCACAGATACGCAGTATTTT. The chain combines TRBV7-2 with TRBJ2-3; unclear D gene. The V end lost 5 bases, the J end lost 1 base, and 10 bases lay between the germline ends. Per germline, CDR1 SGHTA and CDR2 FQGNSA. This CDR3 has 14 amino acids. Full variable domain (missing parts from reference TRBV7-2 and TRBJ2-3): GAGVSQSPSNKVTEKGKDVELRCDPISGHTALYWYRQSLGQGLEFLIYFQGNSAPDKSGLPSDRFSAERTGGSVSTLTIQRTQQEDSAVYLCASSLQLGTDTQYFGPGTRLTVL.

This clone was seen only a few times. The J gene is TRBJ2-7, the V gene TRBV18; TRBD1 matches 8 bases. Germline lookup yields CDR1 KGHSH and CDR2 LQKENI. Trimming removed 6 bases from V and 5 bases from J; junction bases left unmatched: 3. The CDR3 is made up of 12 amino acids. The CDR3 is CASSQDRDEQYF. The CDR3 nucleotides are TGTGCCAGCTCCCAGGACAGGGACGAGCAGTACTTC.

The chain combines TRBV6-5 with TRBJ2-7, with TRBD2 matching 11 bases. Trimming removed 8 bases from V and 2 bases from J; junction bases left unmatched: 5. Germline loops: CDR1 MNHEY, CDR2 SVGAGI. The CDR3 consists of 14 residues. The CDR3 DNA is TGTGCCAGCCACGGGGGACTAGCGGCCTACGAGCAGTACTTC. Protein: CASHGGLAAYEQYF.

The chain is built from TRBV9 and TRBJ2-7; a weak D match, TRBD1 (5 bases). The CDR3 is 14 residues long. V dropped 0 bases and J dropped 5 bases, with 12 bases sitting between them. Germline-derived CDR1 and CDR2 are SGDLS and YYNGEE. The CDR3 region has the DNA TGTGCCAGCAGCGTAGCGGGCAGGGTCCACGAGCAGTACTTC. Amino acids: CASSVAGRVHEQYF.

The chain employs TRBV20-1 and TRBJ2-7; D is unclear. Per the germline V gene, CDR1 is DFQATT and CDR2 is SNEGSKA (reference sequence). V lost 3 bases and J 1 base, leaving 10 bases between the germline ends. The CDR3 has 13 amino acids. The CDR3 loop reads CSASLVRSYEQYF. DNA for the CDR3: TGCAGTGCTAGTTTGGTCAGATCCTACGAGCAGTACTTC.

The gene calls are TRBV5-1 and TRBJ2-5, with D possibly matching TRBD2 (6 bases). The CDR3 is 15 amino acids. Trimming removed 4 bases from V and 4 bases from J, with 17 bases in between. Germline-derived CDR1 and CDR2 are SGHRS and YFSETQ. CDR3 in amino acids: CASSPAGFEAETQYF. The CDR3 region has the DNA TGCGCCAGCAGCCCGGCGGGGTTTGAAGCAGAGACCCAGTACTTC.

V and J are TRBV18 and TRBJ2-7; D is ambiguous. V was shortened by 4 bases and J by 3 bases, with 10 bases between the two germline ends. Per the germline V gene, CDR1 is KGHSH and CDR2 is LQKENI. The CDR3 is 13 residues long. DNA for the CDR3: TGTGCCAGCTCACGCGAGCCGCGCTACGAGCAGTACTTC. This codes for CASSREPRYEQYF.

The V gene is TRBV6-1, the J gene TRBJ1-6; TRBD1 matches at 7 bases. Germline-derived CDR1 and CDR2 are MNHNS and SASEGT. The CDR3 is 15 amino acids. J lost 8 bases, V lost 2 bases, and 6 bases had no gene match. The CDR3 DNA sequence: TGTGCCAGCAGTGAACCCGTCAGGGGGTATTCACCCCTCCACTTT. Protein sequence: CASSEPVRGYSPLHF.

This chain connects TRBV28 to TRBJ2-1; 9 nucleotides match TRBD2. This CDR3 spans 15 amino acids. In germline, CDR1 is MDHEN, CDR2 SYDVKM. The J segment lost 3 bases and the V segment lost 2 bases, leaving 2 bases of the junction unmatched. CDR3 sequence (DNA): TGTGCCAGCAGTTTAACGACTAGCGGCTACAATGAGCAGTTCTTC. Protein: CASSLTTSGYNEQFF.

The chain carries TRBV24-1 and TRBJ1-1; possibly TRBD1 for D (6 bases). The CDR3 is made up of 12 amino acids. Deletions cut 1 base from V and 9 bases from J, with 8 bases between. CDR1 is KGHDR, CDR2 SFDVKD, per germline. In nucleotides, the CDR3 is TGTGCCACCAGTGATTTAACAGGGAAAGCTTTCTTT. Amino acid sequence: CATSDLTGKAFF.

V is TRBV6-7 and J is TRBJ1-1; D remains unclear. TRBV6-7 is placed among ORFs of uncertain function. This CDR3 spans 13 amino acids. V lost 9 bases to trimming and J lost 11 bases, with 22 bases between them. CDR3 sequence (DNA): TGTGCCAGGCTACGAGGGCCGCCGAGGTTGGCTTTCTTT. This sequence encodes CARLRGPPRLAFF.

The rearrangement joins TRBV12-3 or TRBV12-4 to TRBJ1-5, with D possibly TRBD1 on 6 matching bases. This CDR3 has 13 amino acids. The germline V and J ends were trimmed by 7 bases and 2 bases, with 9 bases remaining between them. The CDR3 here is CASTWTGNQPQHF. DNA of the CDR3: TGTGCCAGCACCTGGACAGGCAATCAGCCCCAGCATTTT.

The chain carries TRBV7-8 and TRBJ1-1; 8 bases align to TRBD1. The junction had 2 bases not matched to a gene; V was cut back by 3 bases and J by 8 bases. In germline, CDR1 is SGHVS, CDR2 FQNEAQ. The CDR3 runs 12 residues. In nucleotides, the CDR3 is TGTGCCAGCAGCTTCCGGGACAGGGAAGCTTTCTTT. Amino acids: CASSFRDREAFF.

The genes are TRBV7-2 and TRBJ2-3, with 9 positions matching TRBD2. The length of the CDR3 is 14 residues. J lost 6 bases, V lost 1 base, and 2 bases had no gene match. Germline-derived CDR1 and CDR2 are SGHTA and FQGNSA. The CDR3 loop reads CASSLVSGGDTQYF. The CDR3 DNA is TGTGCCAGCAGCTTAGTCAGCGGGGGGGATACGCAGTATTTT.

This clone was found a few times. The chain links TRBV5-1 to TRBJ2-3, with no clear D. CDR1 is SGHRS, CDR2 YFSETQ, per germline. The CDR3 length is 12 residues. V was cut by 4 bases and J by 0 bases, with 3 bases left in between. The CDR3 nucleotides read TGCGCCAGCAGCCTAAGCACAGATACGCAGTATTTT. Its translation: CASSLSTDTQYF. The full variable domain, rest sourced from reference TRBV5-1 and TRBJ2-3, is KAGVTQTPRYLIKTRGQQVTLSCSPISGHRSVSWYQQTPGQGLQFLFEYFSETQRNKGNFPGRFSGRQFSNSRSEMNVSTLELGDSALYLCASSLSTDTQYFGPGTRLTVL.

The chain is built from TRBV6-5 and TRBJ2-1, with 7 bases lining up with TRBD2. CDR1 MNHEY and CDR2 SVGAGI come from the germline V gene. V was pared by 7 bases and J by 4 bases, with 10 bases of the junction left unmatched. The CDR3 covers 15 residues. In nucleotides, the CDR3 is TGTGCCAGCACCGAACTAGCGCGGGGTTACAATGAGCAGTTCTTC. Its translation: CASTELARGYNEQFF.

V and J are TRBV5-8 and TRBJ2-7; TRBD1 agrees at 7 bases. Per the germline V gene, CDR1 is SGHTS and CDR2 is YDEGEE. This CDR3 is built from 16 residues. V dropped 0 bases and J dropped 5; count of bases not matched to a gene: 11. The CDR3 DNA is TGTGCCAGCAGCTTGGGCGCAGGGGGTTATAAAGACGAGCAGTACTTC. Residues: CASSLGAGGYKDEQYF.